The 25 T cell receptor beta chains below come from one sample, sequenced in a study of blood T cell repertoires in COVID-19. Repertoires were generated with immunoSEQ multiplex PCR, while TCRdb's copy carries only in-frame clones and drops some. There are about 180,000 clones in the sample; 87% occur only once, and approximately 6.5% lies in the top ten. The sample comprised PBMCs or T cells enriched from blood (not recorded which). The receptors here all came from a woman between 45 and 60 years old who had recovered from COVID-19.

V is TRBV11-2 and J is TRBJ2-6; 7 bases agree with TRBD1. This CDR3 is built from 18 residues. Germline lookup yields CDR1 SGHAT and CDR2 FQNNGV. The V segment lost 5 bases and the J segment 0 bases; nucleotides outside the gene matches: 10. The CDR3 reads CASSTPDRESSGANVLTF. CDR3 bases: TGTGCCAGCAGCACCCCCGACAGGGAGAGCTCTGGGGCCAACGTCCTGACTTTC.

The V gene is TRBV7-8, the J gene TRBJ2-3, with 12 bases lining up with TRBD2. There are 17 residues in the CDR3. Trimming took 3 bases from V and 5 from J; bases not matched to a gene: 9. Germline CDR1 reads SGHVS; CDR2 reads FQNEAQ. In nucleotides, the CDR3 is TGTGCCAGCAGCTTGATCCTAGCGGGAGGGCGGGTAGATACGCAGTATTTT. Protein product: CASSLILAGGRVDTQYF.

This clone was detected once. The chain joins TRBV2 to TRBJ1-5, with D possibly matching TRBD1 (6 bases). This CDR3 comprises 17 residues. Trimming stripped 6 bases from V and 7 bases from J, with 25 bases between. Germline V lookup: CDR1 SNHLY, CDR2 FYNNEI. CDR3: CASSGTISQGTEQPQHF. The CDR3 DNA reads TGTGCCAGCAGCGGAACGATATCACAGGGTACGGAACAGCCCCAGCATTTT.

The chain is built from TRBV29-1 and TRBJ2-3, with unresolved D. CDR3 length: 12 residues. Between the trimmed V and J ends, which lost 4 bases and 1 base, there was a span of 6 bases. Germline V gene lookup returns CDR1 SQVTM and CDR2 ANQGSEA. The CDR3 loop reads CSVGVGTDTQYF. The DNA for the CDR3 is TGCAGCGTTGGTGTAGGCACAGATACGCAGTATTTT.

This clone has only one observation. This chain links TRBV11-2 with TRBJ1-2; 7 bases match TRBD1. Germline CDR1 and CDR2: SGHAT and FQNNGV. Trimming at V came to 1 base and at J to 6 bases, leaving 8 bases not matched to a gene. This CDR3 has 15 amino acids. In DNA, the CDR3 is TGTGCCAGCAGCTTAGTAGGGACAGTAGGCGATGGCTACACCTTC. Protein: CASSLVGTVGDGYTF.

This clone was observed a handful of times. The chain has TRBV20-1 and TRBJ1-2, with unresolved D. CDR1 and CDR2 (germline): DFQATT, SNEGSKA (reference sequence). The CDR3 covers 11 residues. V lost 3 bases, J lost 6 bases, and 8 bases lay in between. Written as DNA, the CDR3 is TGCAGTGCTAGTGATCGGGATGGCTACACCTTC. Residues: CSASDRDGYTF.

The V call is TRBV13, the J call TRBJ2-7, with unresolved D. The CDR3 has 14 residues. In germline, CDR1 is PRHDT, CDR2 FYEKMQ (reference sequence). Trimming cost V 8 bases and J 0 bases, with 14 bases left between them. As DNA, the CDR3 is TGTGCCAGCCAGAACCGACAAAGCTCCTACGAGCAGTACTTC. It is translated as CASQNRQSSYEQYF.

CDR3 sequence: CSVVRGTGELFF. The CDR3 DNA follows: TGCAGCGTTGTCAGGGGGACCGGGGAGCTGTTTTTT. The chain links TRBV29-1 to TRBJ2-2; the match to TRBD1 covers 7 bases. CDR3 size: 12 residues. The J segment lost 5 bases and the V segment lost 4 bases, leaving 1 base of the junction unmatched. The germline V gene encodes CDR1 SQVTM and CDR2 ANQGSEA.

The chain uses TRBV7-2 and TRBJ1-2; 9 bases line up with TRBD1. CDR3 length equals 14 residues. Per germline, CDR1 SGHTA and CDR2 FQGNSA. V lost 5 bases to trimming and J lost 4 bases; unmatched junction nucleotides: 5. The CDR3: CASSPGTGTYGYTF. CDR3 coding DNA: TGTGCCAGCAGCCCCGGGACAGGGACCTATGGCTACACCTTC.

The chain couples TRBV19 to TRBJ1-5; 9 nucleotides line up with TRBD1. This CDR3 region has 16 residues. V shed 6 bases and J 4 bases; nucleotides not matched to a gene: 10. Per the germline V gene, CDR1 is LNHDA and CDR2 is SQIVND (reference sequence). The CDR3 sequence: CASSSIRTGENQPQHF. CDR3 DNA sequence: TGTGCCAGTAGCAGCATCCGGACAGGGGAGAATCAGCCCCAGCATTTT.

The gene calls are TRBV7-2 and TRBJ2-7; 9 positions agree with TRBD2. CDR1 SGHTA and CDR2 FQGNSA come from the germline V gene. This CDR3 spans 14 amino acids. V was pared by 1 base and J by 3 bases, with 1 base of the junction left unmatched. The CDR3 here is CASSLDSGSYEQYF. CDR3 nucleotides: TGTGCCAGCAGCTTAGATAGCGGGAGCTACGAGCAGTACTTC.

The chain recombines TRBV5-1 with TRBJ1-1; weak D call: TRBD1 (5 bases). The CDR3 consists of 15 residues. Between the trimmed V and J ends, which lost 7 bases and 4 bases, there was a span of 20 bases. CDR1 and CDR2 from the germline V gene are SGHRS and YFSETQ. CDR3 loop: CASRPSKAGPTEAFF. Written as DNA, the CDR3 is TGCGCCAGCCGCCCCTCGAAGGCAGGGCCCACTGAAGCTTTCTTT.

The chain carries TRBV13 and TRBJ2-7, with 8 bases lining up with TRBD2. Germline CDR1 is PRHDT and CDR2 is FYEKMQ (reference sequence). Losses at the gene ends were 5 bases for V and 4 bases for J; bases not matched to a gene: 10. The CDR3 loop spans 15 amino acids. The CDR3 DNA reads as TGTGCCAGCAGCATTGGCGGGGGGCGAGGGTACGAGCAGTACTTC. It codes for CASSIGGGRGYEQYF.

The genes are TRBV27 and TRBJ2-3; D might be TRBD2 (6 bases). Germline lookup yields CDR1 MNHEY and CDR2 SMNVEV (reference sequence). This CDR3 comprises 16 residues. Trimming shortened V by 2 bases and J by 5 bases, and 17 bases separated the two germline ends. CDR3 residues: CASSLNYLGGVDTQYF. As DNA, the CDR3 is TGTGCCAGCAGTTTAAACTACCTCGGAGGGGTAGATACGCAGTATTTT.

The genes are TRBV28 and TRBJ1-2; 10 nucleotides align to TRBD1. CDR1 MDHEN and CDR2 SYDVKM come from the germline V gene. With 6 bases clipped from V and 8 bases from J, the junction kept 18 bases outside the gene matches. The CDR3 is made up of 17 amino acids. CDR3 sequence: CASSPSGQGKKAGGYTF. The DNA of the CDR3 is TGTGCCAGCAGCCCCTCGGGACAGGGGAAGAAAGCGGGAGGCTACACCTTC.

CDR3 DNA: TGCGCCAGCAGCCTGGGTTCGACAGGGGTGAACGAGCAGTACTTC. Residues: CASSLGSTGVNEQYF. This chain connects TRBV5-1 to TRBJ2-7; TRBD1 agrees at 8 bases. Germline trimming cut 4 bases from V and 5 bases from J; bases unmatched to any gene: 11. The length of the CDR3 is 15 residues. Germline V gene sequence: CDR1 SGHRS, CDR2 YFSETQ.

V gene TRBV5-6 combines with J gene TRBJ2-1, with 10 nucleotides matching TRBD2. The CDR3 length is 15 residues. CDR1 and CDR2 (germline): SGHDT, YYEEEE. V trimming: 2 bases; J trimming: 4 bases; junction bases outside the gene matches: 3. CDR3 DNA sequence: TGTGCCAGCAGCTTTCTAGCGGGAGAATACAATGAGCAGTTCTTC. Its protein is CASSFLAGEYNEQFF.

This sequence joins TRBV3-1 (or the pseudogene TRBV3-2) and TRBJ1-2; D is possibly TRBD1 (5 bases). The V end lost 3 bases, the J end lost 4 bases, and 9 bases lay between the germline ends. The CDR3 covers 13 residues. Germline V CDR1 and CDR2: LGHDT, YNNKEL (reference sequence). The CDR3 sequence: CASSHRGSYGYTF. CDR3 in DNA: TGTGCCAGCAGCCACCGGGGGTCCTATGGCTACACCTTC.

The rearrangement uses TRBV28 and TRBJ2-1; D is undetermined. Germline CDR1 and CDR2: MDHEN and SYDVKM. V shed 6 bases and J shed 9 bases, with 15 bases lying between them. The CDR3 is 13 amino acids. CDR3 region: CASSRPPSGEQFF. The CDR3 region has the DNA TGTGCCAGCAGCCGACCCCCCTCAGGTGAGCAGTTCTTC.

In nucleotides, the CDR3 is TGTGCCAGCAGTTCCGGACTAGCGGGAGACTACGAGCAGTACTTC. Protein: CASSSGLAGDYEQYF. This chain joins TRBV6-2 or TRBV6-3 and TRBJ2-7, with 13 bases that match TRBD2. The CDR3 is made up of 15 amino acids. CDR1 MNHEY and CDR2 SVGEGT come from the germline V gene. V lost 4 bases and J lost 3; bases outside the gene matches: 3.

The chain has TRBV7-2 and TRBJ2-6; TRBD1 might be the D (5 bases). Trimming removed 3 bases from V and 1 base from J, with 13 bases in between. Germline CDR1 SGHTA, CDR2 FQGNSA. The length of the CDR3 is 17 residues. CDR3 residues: CASSFRQYPSGANVLTF. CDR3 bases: TGTGCCAGCAGCTTTAGACAGTATCCTTCTGGGGCCAACGTCCTGACTTTC.

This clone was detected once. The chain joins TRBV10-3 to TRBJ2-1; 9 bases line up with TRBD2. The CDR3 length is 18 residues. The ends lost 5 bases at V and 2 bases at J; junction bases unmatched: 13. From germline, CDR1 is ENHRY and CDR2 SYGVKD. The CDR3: CAISPSSGALVTYNEQFF. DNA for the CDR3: TGTGCCATCAGTCCCTCTAGCGGGGCATTGGTGACCTACAATGAGCAGTTCTTC.

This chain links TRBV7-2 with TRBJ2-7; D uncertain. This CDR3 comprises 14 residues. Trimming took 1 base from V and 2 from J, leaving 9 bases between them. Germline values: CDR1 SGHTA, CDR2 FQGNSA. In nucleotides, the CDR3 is TGTGCCAGCAGCTTAGTTGGCCCACCCTACGAGCAGTACTTC. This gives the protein CASSLVGPPYEQYF.

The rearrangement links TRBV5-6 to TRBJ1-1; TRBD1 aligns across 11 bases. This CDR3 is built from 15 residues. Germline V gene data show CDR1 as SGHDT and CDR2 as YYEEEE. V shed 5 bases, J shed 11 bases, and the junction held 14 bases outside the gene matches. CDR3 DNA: TGTGCCAGCAGTTATCTCCCGGGACAGGGGGTGACGGCTTTCTTT. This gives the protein CASSYLPGQGVTAFF.

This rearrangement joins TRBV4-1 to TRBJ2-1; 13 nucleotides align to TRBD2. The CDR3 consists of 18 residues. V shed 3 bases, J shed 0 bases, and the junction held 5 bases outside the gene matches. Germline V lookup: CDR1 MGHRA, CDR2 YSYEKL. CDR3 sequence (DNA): TGCGCCAGCAGCCAGATGGGACTAGCGGGATACTCCTACAATGAGCAGTTCTTC. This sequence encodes CASSQMGLAGYSYNEQFF.